The rows below give T cell receptor beta chains drawn from one sample of a study of cytomegalovirus exposure and HLA in healthy donors. The repertoire was sequenced with immunoSEQ multiplex PCR; TCRdb's copy has only in-frame clones and lacks some. The sample shows 150,000 to 200,000 clones, roughly 86% of them seen only once. Sequencing was done on a sample of PBMCs. The origin of the receptors is a man aged 25 to 45 in good health and CMV-seropositive. Each CDR3 is given with its conserved first and last residue. D genes are given only for firm matches. Only some rows state a clone size, as once, few, many or a class for expanded clones.

d_call: NA
j_call: TRBJ2-1
clone_size: once
v_call: TRBV13
cdr3_aa: CASSPRSQASSYNEQFF
cdr3_nt: TGTGCCAGCAGCCCGCGGTCCCAGGCGAGCTCCTACAATGAGCAGTTCTTC

d_call: NA
j_call: TRBJ2-3
clone_size: NA
v_call: TRBV28
cdr3_aa: CASSLIGVAQYF
cdr3_nt: TGTGCCAGCAGTTTAATAGGGGTTGCGCAGTATTTT

d_call: TRBD1
j_call: TRBJ2-7
clone_size: once
v_call: TRBV9
cdr3_aa: CASRGGRQGATYEQYF
cdr3_nt: TGTGCCAGCAGGGGTGGGAGGCAGGGGGCTACCTACGAGCAGTACTTC

d_call: NA
j_call: TRBJ1-2
clone_size: NA
v_call: TRBV7-8
cdr3_aa: CASSLQGPVYGYTF
cdr3_nt: TGTGCCAGCAGCTTACAGGGCCCAGTATATGGCTACACCTTC

d_call: NA
j_call: TRBJ2-5
clone_size: NA
v_call: TRBV7-6
cdr3_aa: CASRPPGTRQETQYF
cdr3_nt: TGTGCCAGCAGACCTCCTGGGACGCGCCAAGAGACCCAGTACTTC

d_call: NA
j_call: TRBJ2-7
clone_size: NA
v_call: TRBV7-6
cdr3_aa: CASSGFSSYEQYF
cdr3_nt: TGTGCCAGCAGCGGTTTTAGCTCCTACGAGCAGTACTTC

d_call: NA
j_call: TRBJ2-5
clone_size: NA
v_call: TRBV5-1
cdr3_aa: CASSLSTGAAETQYF
cdr3_nt: TGCGCCAGCAGCTTGAGTACGGGGGCGGCAGAGACCCAGTACTTC

d_call: NA
j_call: TRBJ1-3
clone_size: NA
v_call: TRBV29-1
cdr3_aa: CSVGGLNSGNTIYF
cdr3_nt: TGCAGCGTCGGTGGACTCAACTCTGGAAACACCATATATTTT

d_call: NA
j_call: TRBJ2-7
clone_size: NA
v_call: TRBV28
cdr3_aa: CASSPTYEQYF
cdr3_nt: TGTGCCAGCAGTCCCACCTACGAGCAGTACTTC

d_call: NA
j_call: TRBJ1-6
clone_size: NA
v_call: TRBV5-1
cdr3_aa: CASSFDINSPLHF
cdr3_nt: TGCGCCAGCAGCTTTGACATAAATTCACCCCTCCACTTT

d_call: NA
j_call: TRBJ2-1
clone_size: NA
v_call: TRBV6-5
cdr3_aa: CASSTHRESDEQFF
cdr3_nt: TGTGCCAGCAGTACGCACAGGGAATCGGATGAGCAGTTCTTC

d_call: NA
j_call: TRBJ2-3
clone_size: once
v_call: TRBV9
cdr3_aa: CASSVAGGHTDTQYF
cdr3_nt: TGTGCCAGCAGCGTAGCGGGGGGACACACAGATACGCAGTATTTT

d_call: TRBD1
j_call: TRBJ1-4
clone_size: NA
v_call: TRBV28
cdr3_aa: CASSLGGQGNEKLFF
cdr3_nt: TGTGCCAGCAGTTTAGGGGGACAGGGGAATGAAAAACTGTTTTTT

d_call: NA
j_call: TRBJ1-2
clone_size: NA
v_call: TRBV14
cdr3_aa: CASSQDRRGNYGYTF
cdr3_nt: TGTGCCAGCAGCCAAGATCGGAGAGGGAACTATGGCTACACCTTC

d_call: TRBD1
j_call: TRBJ1-1
clone_size: NA
v_call: TRBV7-6
cdr3_aa: CASSLGQGSDNTEAFF
cdr3_nt: TGTGCCAGCAGCTTAGGACAGGGGAGCGATAACACTGAAGCTTTCTTT

d_call: NA
j_call: TRBJ2-5
clone_size: once
v_call: TRBV7-6
cdr3_aa: CASSGPGWETQYF
cdr3_nt: TGTGCCAGCAGCGGACCCGGTTGGGAGACCCAGTACTTC

d_call: TRBD1
j_call: TRBJ1-5
clone_size: NA
v_call: TRBV28
cdr3_aa: CAAAAPDRGPGQPQHF
cdr3_nt: TGTGCCGCTGCGGCCCCTGACAGGGGGCCGGGTCAGCCCCAGCATTTT

d_call: NA
j_call: TRBJ1-4
clone_size: NA
v_call: TRBV9
cdr3_aa: CASSVEDRRWEKLFF
cdr3_nt: TGTGCCAGCAGCGTAGAAGACCGACGCTGGGAAAAACTGTTTTTT

d_call: NA
j_call: TRBJ1-6
clone_size: NA
v_call: TRBV30
cdr3_aa: CAWVEFPNSPLHF
cdr3_nt: TGTGCCTGGGTGGAGTTCCCCAATTCACCCCTCCACTTT

d_call: TRBD1
j_call: TRBJ1-2
clone_size: NA
v_call: TRBV19
cdr3_aa: CASSRGANYGYTF
cdr3_nt: TGTGCCAGTAGCAGGGGGGCTAACTATGGCTACACCTTC

d_call: NA
j_call: TRBJ1-4
clone_size: NA
v_call: TRBV9
cdr3_aa: CASSVDRRNEKLFF
cdr3_nt: TGTGCCAGCAGCGTGGACAGACGGAATGAAAAACTGTTTTTT

d_call: TRBD1
j_call: TRBJ1-2
clone_size: NA
v_call: TRBV4-3
cdr3_aa: CASSHSIRDRQDFNYGYTF
cdr3_nt: TGCGCCAGCAGCCACTCCATCCGGGACAGGCAGGATTTTAACTATGGCTACACCTTC

d_call: NA
j_call: TRBJ1-2
clone_size: NA
v_call: TRBV5-1
cdr3_aa: CASSLAESYGYTF
cdr3_nt: TGCGCCAGCAGCTTGGCAGAGAGCTATGGCTACACCTTC

d_call: NA
j_call: TRBJ2-2
clone_size: NA
v_call: TRBV5-1
cdr3_aa: CASRGSSIDTGELFF
cdr3_nt: TGCGCCAGCAGGGGCAGCTCAATAGACACCGGGGAGCTGTTTTTT

d_call: NA
j_call: TRBJ1-5
clone_size: NA
v_call: TRBV18
cdr3_aa: CASSPRGALNSNQPQHF
cdr3_nt: TGTGCCAGCTCACCACGGGGGGCCCTGAATAGCAATCAGCCCCAGCATTTT

d_call: NA
j_call: TRBJ2-5
clone_size: NA
v_call: TRBV18
cdr3_aa: CASSPRGTGLETQYF
cdr3_nt: TGTGCCAGCTCACCAAGGGGCACGGGGTTGGAGACCCAGTACTTC

d_call: NA
j_call: TRBJ1-1
clone_size: once
v_call: TRBV28
cdr3_aa: CASRTQHTLEWPEAFF
cdr3_nt: TGTGCCAGCAGAACCCAACACACCTTGGAGTGGCCTGAAGCTTTCTTT

d_call: TRBD1
j_call: TRBJ2-7
clone_size: NA
v_call: TRBV2
cdr3_aa: CASSEAPSGTGFYEQYF
cdr3_nt: TGTGCCAGCAGTGAAGCGCCTTCCGGGACAGGGTTCTACGAGCAGTACTTC

d_call: NA
j_call: TRBJ1-4
clone_size: NA
v_call: TRBV9
cdr3_aa: CASQGVGEKLFF
cdr3_nt: TGTGCCAGCCAGGGAGTTGGTGAAAAACTGTTTTTT

d_call: TRBD2
j_call: TRBJ2-1
clone_size: NA
v_call: TRBV6-1
cdr3_aa: CASRGTSGNEQFF
cdr3_nt: TGTGCCAGCAGGGGGACTAGCGGTAATGAGCAGTTCTTC

d_call: TRBD2
j_call: TRBJ2-5
clone_size: NA
v_call: TRBV6-5
cdr3_aa: CASSYLAGTQETQYF
cdr3_nt: TGTGCCAGCAGCTACCTAGCGGGGACCCAAGAGACCCAGTACTTC

d_call: TRBD1
j_call: TRBJ1-2
clone_size: NA
v_call: TRBV30
cdr3_aa: CAWTFDRDGYTF
cdr3_nt: TGTGCCTGGACCTTTGACAGGGACGGCTACACCTTC

d_call: NA
j_call: TRBJ1-2
clone_size: NA
v_call: TRBV2
cdr3_aa: CASSGFGHLYGYTF
cdr3_nt: TGTGCCAGCAGTGGGTTCGGCCACCTATATGGCTACACCTTC

d_call: NA
j_call: TRBJ1-2
clone_size: NA
v_call: TRBV5-6
cdr3_aa: CASSLAARGSYGYTF
cdr3_nt: TGTGCCAGCAGCTTGGCCGCCCGGGGGAGCTATGGCTACACCTTC

d_call: NA
j_call: TRBJ2-3
clone_size: NA
v_call: TRBV5-1
cdr3_aa: CASSPEVGTSTDTQYF
cdr3_nt: TGCGCCAGCAGCCCCGAAGTTGGGACTAGCACAGATACGCAGTATTTT

d_call: TRBD2
j_call: TRBJ2-7
clone_size: NA
v_call: TRBV5-4
cdr3_aa: CASSFTAGGREQYF
cdr3_nt: TGTGCCAGCAGCTTTACAGCGGGAGGAAGAGAGCAGTACTTC

d_call: NA
j_call: TRBJ1-2
clone_size: NA
v_call: TRBV6-1
cdr3_aa: CASSETPTRGGYTF
cdr3_nt: TGTGCCAGCAGTGAAACCCCAACGCGAGGAGGCTACACCTTC

d_call: NA
j_call: TRBJ1-1
clone_size: few
v_call: TRBV13
cdr3_aa: CASSPTRHGNTEAFF
cdr3_nt: TGTGCCAGCAGCCCGACCAGACACGGGAACACTGAAGCTTTCTTT

d_call: TRBD2
j_call: TRBJ2-7
clone_size: NA
v_call: TRBV2
cdr3_aa: CASSDLGLAGGGYEQYF
cdr3_nt: TGTGCCAGCAGTGATCTGGGACTAGCGGGAGGAGGCTACGAGCAGTACTTC

d_call: NA
j_call: TRBJ2-5
clone_size: NA
v_call: TRBV6-1
cdr3_aa: CASSVTGYQETQYF
cdr3_nt: TGTGCCAGCAGTGTTACAGGGTACCAAGAGACCCAGTACTTC

d_call: TRBD1
j_call: TRBJ1-5
clone_size: NA
v_call: TRBV6-6
cdr3_aa: CASSYLRDRANQPQHF
cdr3_nt: TGTGCCAGCAGTTACCTCCGGGACAGGGCGAATCAGCCCCAGCATTTT

d_call: TRBD2
j_call: TRBJ2-1
clone_size: NA
v_call: TRBV5-1
cdr3_aa: CASSLASAGGPREQFF
cdr3_nt: TGCGCCAGCAGCTTGGCCTCGGCGGGAGGGCCTCGAGAGCAGTTCTTC

d_call: NA
j_call: TRBJ1-5
clone_size: NA
v_call: TRBV6-5
cdr3_aa: CASSYSAGAQPQHF
cdr3_nt: TGTGCCAGCAGTTACTCTGCAGGGGCCCAGCCCCAGCATTTT